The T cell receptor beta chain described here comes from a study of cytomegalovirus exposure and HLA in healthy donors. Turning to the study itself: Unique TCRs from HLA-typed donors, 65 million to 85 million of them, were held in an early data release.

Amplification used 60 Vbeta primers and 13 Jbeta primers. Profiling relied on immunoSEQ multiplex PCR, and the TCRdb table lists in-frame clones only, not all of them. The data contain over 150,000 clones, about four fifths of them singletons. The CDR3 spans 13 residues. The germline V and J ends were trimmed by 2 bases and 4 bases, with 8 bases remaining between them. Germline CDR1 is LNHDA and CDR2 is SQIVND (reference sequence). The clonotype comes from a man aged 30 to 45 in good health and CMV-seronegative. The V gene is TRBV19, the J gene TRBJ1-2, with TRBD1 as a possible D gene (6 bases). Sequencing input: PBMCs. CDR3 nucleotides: TGTGCCAGTAGTATACAGGGGTCCTATGGCTACACCTTC. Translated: CASSIQGSYGYTF. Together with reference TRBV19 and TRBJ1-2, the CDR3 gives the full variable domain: DGGITQSPKYLFRKEGQNVTLSCEQNLNHDAMYWYRQDPGQGLRLIYYSQIVNDFQKGDIAEGYSVSREKKESFPLTVTSAQKNPTAFYLCASSIQGSYGYTFGSGTRLTVV.